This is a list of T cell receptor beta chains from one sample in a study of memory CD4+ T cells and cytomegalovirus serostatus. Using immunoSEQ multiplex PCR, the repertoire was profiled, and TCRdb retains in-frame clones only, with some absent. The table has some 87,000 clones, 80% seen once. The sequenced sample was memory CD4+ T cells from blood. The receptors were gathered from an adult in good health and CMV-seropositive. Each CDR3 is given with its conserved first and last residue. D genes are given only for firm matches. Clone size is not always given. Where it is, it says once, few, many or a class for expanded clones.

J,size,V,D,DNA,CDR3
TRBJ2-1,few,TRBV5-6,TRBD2,TGTGCCAGCAGCTCCTCAACTAGCGGAGTCAACAATGAGCAGTTCTTC,CASSSSTSGVNNEQFF
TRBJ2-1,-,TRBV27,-,TGTGCCAGCAGCTTCGGGACGTACAATGAGCAGTTCTTC,CASSFGTYNEQFF
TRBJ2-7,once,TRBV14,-,TGTGCCAGCAGTTGGACAGCCGCCGAGCAGTACTTC,CASSWTAAEQYF
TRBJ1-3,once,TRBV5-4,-,TGTGCCAGCAGCTACTATGGAAACACCATATATTTT,CASSYYGNTIYF
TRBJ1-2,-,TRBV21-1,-,TGTGCCAGCAGCAACGACAGCTATGGCTACACCTTC,CASSNDSYGYTF
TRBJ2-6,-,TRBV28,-,TGTGCCAGCAGTCGTATTGGGGAGAGGGGCTCTGGGGCCAACGTCCTGACTTTC,CASSRIGERGSGANVLTF
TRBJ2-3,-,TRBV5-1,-,TGCGCCAGCAGCTTGGAGGACACAAACCGGGATACGCAGTATTTT,CASSLEDTNRDTQYF
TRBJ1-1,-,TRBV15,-,TGTGCCACCAGCAGAGCGCTGAACACTGAAGCTTTCTTT,CATSRALNTEAFF
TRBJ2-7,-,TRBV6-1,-,TGTGCCAGCACACGGGGAGACGGGAGCTCCTACGAGCAGTACTTC,CASTRGDGSSYEQYF
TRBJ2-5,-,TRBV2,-,TGTGCCAGCAGGTGGGGGGAAGAGACCCAGTACTTC,CASRWGEETQYF
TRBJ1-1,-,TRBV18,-,TGTGCCAGCTCACCAGGGGCAGGGATGAACACTGAAGCTTTCTTT,CASSPGAGMNTEAFF
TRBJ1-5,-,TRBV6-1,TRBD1,TGTGCCAGCAGGGGGGACAGACATAGCAATCAGCCCCAGCATTTT,CASRGDRHSNQPQHF
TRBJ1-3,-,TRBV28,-,TGTGCCAGCAGGCCCCGGACAGACGGAAACACCATATATTTT,CASRPRTDGNTIYF
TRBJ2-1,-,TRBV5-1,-,TGCGCCAGCAGCTTGGCTAACTACAATGAGCAGTTCTTC,CASSLANYNEQFF
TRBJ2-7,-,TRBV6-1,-,TGTGCCAGTGAAGATCGACGACCGGCCTCCTACGAGCAGTACTTC,CASEDRRPASYEQYF
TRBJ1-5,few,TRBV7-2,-,TGTGCCAGCAGCGTAAGAGGCGAACAGCCCCAGCATTTT,CASSVRGEQPQHF
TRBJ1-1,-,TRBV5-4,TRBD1,TGTGCCAGCAGCACGGGACAGGGGATGAACACTGAAGCTTTCTTT,CASSTGQGMNTEAFF
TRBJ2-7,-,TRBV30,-,TGTGCCTGGAGAATGAAGGGTCCCACCTACGAGCAGTACTTC,CAWRMKGPTYEQYF